This T cell receptor beta chain was identified during a study of T-cell memory formation after mild COVID-19. Findings of the study overall: Confirmation of SARS-CoV-2 specificity was lacking for second-wave clones peaking day 37. Prior to infection, memory already included some responding clones, suggesting cross-reactive memory joined.

CDR3 length: 13 amino acids. Germline V gene sequence: CDR1 SGHTA, CDR2 FQGTGA. The V gene lost 2 bases and the J gene lost 10 bases, with 13 bases spanning the gap. TCRdb fed the 5' RACE reads into MiXCR, producing one record per CDR3 protein. The table includes some 450,000 distinct CDR3 sequences, around 18% detected once. Concerning this clonotype itself: Its specificity is not known.

The gene calls are TRBV7-3 and TRBJ2-3; D is uncertain. Sequenced: PBMCs or a T cell subset sorted from them (not recorded which). This clonotype was sampled from an adult woman who had mild COVID-19 (a few samples of this study predate the infection). Cell type and time point are not known. The CDR3: CASSLGVGVPQYF. Here the CDR3 DNA reads TGTGCCAGCAGCTTAGGAGTTGGAGTACCGCAGTATTTT.